The T cell receptor (beta chain) under discussion was sequenced for a study of cytomegalovirus exposure and HLA in healthy donors. The overall study: Researchers previously reported finding fewer than 120 million unique TCR beta sequences from approximately 200 million T cells. General observations from the study: The investigators catalogued 180 or so TCR beta chains as cytomegalovirus-associated.

J gave up 15 bases and V 2 bases, and 20 bases lay outside the gene matches. The germline V gene has CDR1 GTSNPN and CDR2 SVGIG (reference sequence). The CDR3 length is 15 residues. The PCR was carried out with 60 Vbeta primers and 13 Jbeta primers. Method: immunoSEQ multiplex PCR; TCRdb's copy keeps in-frame clones and lacks some. The sample holds some 97,000 clones, roughly 83% seen once. Note on this clone: Its specificity is not known.

The receptor was derived from a female donor in good health and CMV-seropositive. Specimen: PBMCs. This chain links TRBV30 with TRBJ2-3; 7 bases match TRBD2. The CDR3 here is CAWSYGGTSVDIAYF. The CDR3 DNA reads TGTGCCTGGAGTTACGGGGGGACTTCGGTGGATATTGCATATTTT. The variable domain in full, with the rest retrieved from reference TRBV30 and TRBJ2-3, is SQTIHQWPATLVQPVGSPLSLECTVEGTSNPNLYWYRQAAGRGLQLLFYSVGIGQISSEVPQNLSASRPQDRQFILSSKKLLLSDSGFYLCAWSYGGTSVDIAYFGPGTRLTVL.